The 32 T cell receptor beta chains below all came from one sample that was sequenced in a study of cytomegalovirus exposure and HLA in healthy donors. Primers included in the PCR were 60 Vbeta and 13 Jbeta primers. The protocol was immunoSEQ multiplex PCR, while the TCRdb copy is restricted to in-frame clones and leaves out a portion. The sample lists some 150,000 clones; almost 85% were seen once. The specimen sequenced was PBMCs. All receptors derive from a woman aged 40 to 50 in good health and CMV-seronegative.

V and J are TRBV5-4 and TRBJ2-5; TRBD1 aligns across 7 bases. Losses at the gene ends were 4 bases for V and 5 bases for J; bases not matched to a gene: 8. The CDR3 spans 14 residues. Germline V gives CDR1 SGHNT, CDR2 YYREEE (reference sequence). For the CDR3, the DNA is TGTGCCAGCAGCCCGAAAACAGGGGTGGAGACCCAGTACTTC. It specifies CASSPKTGVETQYF.

The chain's CDR3 is CASSQVPGLTYEQYF. CDR3 DNA sequence: TGCGCCAGCAGCCAAGTGCCGGGACTAACTTACGAGCAGTACTTC. The chain employs TRBV4-3 and TRBJ2-7; 7 bases match TRBD2. With V trimmed by 1 base and J by 4 bases, 7 bases remained unmatched. This CDR3 has 15 amino acids. Germline CDR1 LGHNA, CDR2 YSLEER.

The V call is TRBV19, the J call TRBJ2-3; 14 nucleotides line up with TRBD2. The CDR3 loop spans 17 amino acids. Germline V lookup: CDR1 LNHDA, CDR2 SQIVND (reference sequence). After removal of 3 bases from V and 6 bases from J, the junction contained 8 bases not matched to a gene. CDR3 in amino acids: CASSILGLAGALDTQYF. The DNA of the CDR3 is TGTGCCAGTAGTATTTTGGGACTAGCGGGAGCGTTGGATACGCAGTATTTT.

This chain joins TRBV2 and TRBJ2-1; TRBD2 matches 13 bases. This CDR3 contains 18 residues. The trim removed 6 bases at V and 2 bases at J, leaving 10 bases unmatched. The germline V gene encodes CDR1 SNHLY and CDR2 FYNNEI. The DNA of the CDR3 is TGTGCCAGCAGGGAGACTAGCGGGAGGACTCAAACCTACAATGAGCAGTTCTTC. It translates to CASRETSGRTQTYNEQFF.

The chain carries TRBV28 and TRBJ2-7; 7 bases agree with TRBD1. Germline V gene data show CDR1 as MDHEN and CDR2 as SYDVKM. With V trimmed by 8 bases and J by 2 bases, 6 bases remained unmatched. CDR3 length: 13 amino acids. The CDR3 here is CASGRTGTYEQYF. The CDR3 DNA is TGTGCCAGCGGGCGGACAGGTACCTACGAGCAGTACTTC.

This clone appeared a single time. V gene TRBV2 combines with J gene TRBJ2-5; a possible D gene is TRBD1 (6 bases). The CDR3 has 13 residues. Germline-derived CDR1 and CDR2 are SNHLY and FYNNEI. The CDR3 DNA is TGTGCGGGGGCCCTGGGCACTCAAGAGACCCAGTACTTC. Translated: CAGALGTQETQYF. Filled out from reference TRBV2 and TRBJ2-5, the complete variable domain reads EPEVTQTPSHQVTQMGQEVILRCVPISNHLYFYWYRQILGQKVEFLVSFYNNEISEKSEIFDDQFSVERPDGSNFTLKIRSTKLEDSAMYFCAGALGTQETQYFGPGTRLLVL.

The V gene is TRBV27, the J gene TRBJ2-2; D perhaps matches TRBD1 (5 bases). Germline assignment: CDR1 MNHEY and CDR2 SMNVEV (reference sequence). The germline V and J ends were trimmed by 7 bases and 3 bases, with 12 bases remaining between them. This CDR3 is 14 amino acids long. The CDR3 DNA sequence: TGTGCCAGCAATAGGGGTCGGGACACCGGGGAGCTGTTTTTT. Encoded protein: CASNRGRDTGELFF.

The CDR3, as DNA: TGTGCCAGCAAAAAACTAGCCTCGGTGGGAACAGATACGCAGTATTTT. Translated: CASKKLASVGTDTQYF. The J gene is TRBJ2-3, the V gene TRBV2, with a weak D call TRBD2 (6 bases). Between the trimmed V and J ends, which lost 7 bases and 3 bases, there was a span of 20 bases. Germline-derived CDR1 and CDR2 are SNHLY and FYNNEI. The CDR3 runs 16 residues.

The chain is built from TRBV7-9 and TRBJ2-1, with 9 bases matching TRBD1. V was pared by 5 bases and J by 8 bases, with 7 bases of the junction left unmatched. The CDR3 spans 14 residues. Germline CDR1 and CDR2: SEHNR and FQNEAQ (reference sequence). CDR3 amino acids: CASSEGQGIDEQFF. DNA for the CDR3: TGTGCCAGCAGCGAGGGACAGGGCATCGATGAGCAGTTCTTC.

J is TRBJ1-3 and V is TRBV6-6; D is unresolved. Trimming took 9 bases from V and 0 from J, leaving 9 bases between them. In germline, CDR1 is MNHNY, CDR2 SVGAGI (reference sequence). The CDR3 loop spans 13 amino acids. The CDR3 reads CASHIGSGNTIYF. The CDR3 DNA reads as TGTGCCAGTCACATTGGCTCTGGAAACACCATATATTTT.

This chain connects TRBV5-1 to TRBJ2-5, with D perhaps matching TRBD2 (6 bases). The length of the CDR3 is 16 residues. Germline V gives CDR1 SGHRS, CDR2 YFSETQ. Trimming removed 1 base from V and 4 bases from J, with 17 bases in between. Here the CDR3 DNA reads TGCGCCAGCAGCTTGCTCGGGAGACGTGTGGGAGAGACCCAGTACTTC. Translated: CASSLLGRRVGETQYF. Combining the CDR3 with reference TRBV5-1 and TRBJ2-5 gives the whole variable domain KAGVTQTPRYLIKTRGQQVTLSCSPISGHRSVSWYQQTPGQGLQFLFEYFSETQRNKGNFPGRFSGRQFSNSRSEMNVSTLELGDSALYLCASSLLGRRVGETQYFGPGTRLLVL.

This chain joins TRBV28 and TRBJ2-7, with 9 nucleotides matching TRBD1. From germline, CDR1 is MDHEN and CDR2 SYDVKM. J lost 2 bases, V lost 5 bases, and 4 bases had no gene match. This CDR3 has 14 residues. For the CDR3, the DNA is TGTGCCAGCAGTGCCGGACAGGGGCCCTACGAGCAGTACTTC. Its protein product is CASSAGQGPYEQYF.

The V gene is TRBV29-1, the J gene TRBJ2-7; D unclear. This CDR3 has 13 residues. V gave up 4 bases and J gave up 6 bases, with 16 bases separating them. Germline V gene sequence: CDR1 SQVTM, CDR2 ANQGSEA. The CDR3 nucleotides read TGCAGCGTTGGCGCGAGCTTGGTTAGCGAGCAGTACTTC. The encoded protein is CSVGASLVSEQYF.

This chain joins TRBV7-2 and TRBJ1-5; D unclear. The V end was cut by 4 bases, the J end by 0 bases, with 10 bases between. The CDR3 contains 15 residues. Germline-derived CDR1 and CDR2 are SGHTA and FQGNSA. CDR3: CASSSQTYSNQPQHF. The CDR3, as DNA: TGTGCCAGCAGCTCCCAGACTTATAGCAATCAGCCCCAGCATTTT.

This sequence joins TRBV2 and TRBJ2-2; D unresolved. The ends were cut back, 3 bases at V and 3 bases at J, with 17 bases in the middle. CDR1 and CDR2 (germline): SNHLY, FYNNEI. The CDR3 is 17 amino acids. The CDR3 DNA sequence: TGTGCCAGCAGTGACCATTTTGTTCAGGATGACACCGGGGAGCTGTTTTTT. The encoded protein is CASSDHFVQDDTGELFF. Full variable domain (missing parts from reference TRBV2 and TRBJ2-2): EPEVTQTPSHQVTQMGQEVILRCVPISNHLYFYWYRQILGQKVEFLVSFYNNEISEKSEIFDDQFSVERPDGSNFTLKIRSTKLEDSAMYFCASSDHFVQDDTGELFFGEGSRLTVL.

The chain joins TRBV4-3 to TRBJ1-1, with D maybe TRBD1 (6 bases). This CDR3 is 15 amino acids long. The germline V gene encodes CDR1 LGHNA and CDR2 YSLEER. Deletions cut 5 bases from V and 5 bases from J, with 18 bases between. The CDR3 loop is CASSKLTGSGTEAFF. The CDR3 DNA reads TGCGCCAGCAGCAAGCTGACAGGCTCGGGAACTGAAGCTTTCTTT.

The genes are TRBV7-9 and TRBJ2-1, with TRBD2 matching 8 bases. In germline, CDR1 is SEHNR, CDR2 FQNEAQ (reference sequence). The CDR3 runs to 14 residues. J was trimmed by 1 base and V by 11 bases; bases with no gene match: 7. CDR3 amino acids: CAVQRERSYNEQFF. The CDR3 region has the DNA TGTGCCGTCCAGCGGGAGCGGTCCTACAATGAGCAGTTCTTC.

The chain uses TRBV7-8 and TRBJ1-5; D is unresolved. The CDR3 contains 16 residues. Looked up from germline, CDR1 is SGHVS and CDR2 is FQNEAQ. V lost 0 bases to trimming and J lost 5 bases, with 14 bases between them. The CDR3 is CASSLARGNIHQPQHF. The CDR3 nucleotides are TGTGCCAGCAGCTTAGCGCGGGGAAACATTCATCAGCCCCAGCATTTT.

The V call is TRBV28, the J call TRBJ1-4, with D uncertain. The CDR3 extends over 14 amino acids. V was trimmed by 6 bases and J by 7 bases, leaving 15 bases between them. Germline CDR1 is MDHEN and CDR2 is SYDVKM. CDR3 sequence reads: CASSPPGLREKLFF. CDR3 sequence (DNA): TGTGCCAGCAGCCCCCCGGGGTTGCGTGAAAAACTGTTTTTT.

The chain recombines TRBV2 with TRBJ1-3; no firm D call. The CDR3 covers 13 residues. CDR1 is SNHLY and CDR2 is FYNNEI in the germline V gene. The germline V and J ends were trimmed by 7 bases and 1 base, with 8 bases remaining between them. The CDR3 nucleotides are TGTGCCAGCAATAGAGGGTCTGGAAACACCATATATTTT. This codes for CASNRGSGNTIYF.

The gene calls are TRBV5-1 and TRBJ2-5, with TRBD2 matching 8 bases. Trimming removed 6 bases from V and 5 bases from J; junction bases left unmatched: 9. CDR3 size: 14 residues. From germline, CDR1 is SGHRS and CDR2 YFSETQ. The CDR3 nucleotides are TGCGCCAGCACCCCGGGAGGGGGTGGGGAGACCCAGTACTTC. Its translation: CASTPGGGGETQYF.

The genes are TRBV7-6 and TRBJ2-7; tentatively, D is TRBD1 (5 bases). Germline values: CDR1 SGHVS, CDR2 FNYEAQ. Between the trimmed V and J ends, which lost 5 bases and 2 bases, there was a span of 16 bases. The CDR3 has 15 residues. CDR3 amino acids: CASSPQTVNAYEQYF. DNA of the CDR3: TGTGCCAGCAGCCCGCAGACAGTAAACGCCTACGAGCAGTACTTC.

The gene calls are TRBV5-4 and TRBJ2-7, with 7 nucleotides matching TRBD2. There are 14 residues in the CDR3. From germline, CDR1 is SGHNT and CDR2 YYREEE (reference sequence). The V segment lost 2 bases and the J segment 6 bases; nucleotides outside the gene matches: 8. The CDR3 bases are TGTGCCAGCAGCTTTTGGACTAGTCTCTTCGAGCAGTACTTC. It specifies CASSFWTSLFEQYF.

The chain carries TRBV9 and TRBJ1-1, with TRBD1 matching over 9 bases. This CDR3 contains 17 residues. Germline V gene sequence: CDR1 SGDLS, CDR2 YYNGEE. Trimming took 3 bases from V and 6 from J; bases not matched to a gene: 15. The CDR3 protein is CASSAPGTGTVKAEAFF. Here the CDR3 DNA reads TGTGCCAGCAGCGCCCCCGGGACAGGGACAGTAAAAGCTGAAGCTTTCTTT.

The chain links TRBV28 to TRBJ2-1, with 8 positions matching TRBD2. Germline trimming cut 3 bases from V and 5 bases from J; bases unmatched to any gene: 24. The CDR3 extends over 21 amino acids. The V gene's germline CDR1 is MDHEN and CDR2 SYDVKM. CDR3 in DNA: TGTGCCAGCAGTTTTTTTGGCGCACCTAGCGGGCGTATCCTTTTTAACAATGAGCAGTTCTTC. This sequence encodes CASSFFGAPSGRILFNNEQFF.

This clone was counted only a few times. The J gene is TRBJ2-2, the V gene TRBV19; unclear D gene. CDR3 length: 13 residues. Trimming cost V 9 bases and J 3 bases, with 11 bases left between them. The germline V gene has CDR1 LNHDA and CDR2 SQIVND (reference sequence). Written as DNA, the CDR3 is TGTGCCAGCATCAATCGGGACACCGGGGAGCTGTTTTTT. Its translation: CASINRDTGELFF.

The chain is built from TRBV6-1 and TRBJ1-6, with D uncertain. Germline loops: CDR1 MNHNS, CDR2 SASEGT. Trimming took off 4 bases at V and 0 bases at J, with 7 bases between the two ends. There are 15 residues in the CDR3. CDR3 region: CASSVQFSYNSPLHF. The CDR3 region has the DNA TGTGCCAGCAGTGTGCAGTTCTCCTATAATTCACCCCTCCACTTT.

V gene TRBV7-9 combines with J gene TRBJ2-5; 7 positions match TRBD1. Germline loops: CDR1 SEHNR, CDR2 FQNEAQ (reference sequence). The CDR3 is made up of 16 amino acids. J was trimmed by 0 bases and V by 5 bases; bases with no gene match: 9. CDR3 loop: CASSPPSGTDQETQYF. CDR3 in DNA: TGTGCCAGCAGCCCTCCCTCCGGGACAGACCAAGAGACCCAGTACTTC.

CDR3 amino acids: CASSSQRSGIIPIGELFF. The DNA of the CDR3 is TGTGCCAGCAGCTCACAGCGATCCGGGATCATCCCGATCGGGGAGCTGTTTTTT. This rearrangement joins TRBV7-8 to TRBJ2-2; a possible D gene is TRBD2 (5 bases). Trimming removed 4 bases at V and 7 bases at J, with 25 bases between. The germline V gene encodes CDR1 SGHVS and CDR2 FQNEAQ. The CDR3 covers 18 residues.

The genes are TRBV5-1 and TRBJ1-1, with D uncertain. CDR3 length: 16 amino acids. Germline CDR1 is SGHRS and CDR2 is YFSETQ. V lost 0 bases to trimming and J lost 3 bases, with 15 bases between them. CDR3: CASSLGPSAGDTEAFF. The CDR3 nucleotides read TGCGCCAGCAGCTTGGGTCCCTCGGCCGGGGACACTGAAGCTTTCTTT.

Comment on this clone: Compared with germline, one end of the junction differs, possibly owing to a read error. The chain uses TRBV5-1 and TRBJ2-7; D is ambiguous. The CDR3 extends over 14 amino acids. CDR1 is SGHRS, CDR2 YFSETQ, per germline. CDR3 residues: CASSQLVAVYEQYF. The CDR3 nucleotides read TGTGCCAGCAGCCAGTTGGTGGCAGTCTACGAGCAGTACTTC.

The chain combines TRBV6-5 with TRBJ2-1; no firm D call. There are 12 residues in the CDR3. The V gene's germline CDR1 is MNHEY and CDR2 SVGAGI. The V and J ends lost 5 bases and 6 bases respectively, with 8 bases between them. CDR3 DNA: TGTGCCAGCAGTACAGATCCCAATGAGCAGTTCTTC. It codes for CASSTDPNEQFF.